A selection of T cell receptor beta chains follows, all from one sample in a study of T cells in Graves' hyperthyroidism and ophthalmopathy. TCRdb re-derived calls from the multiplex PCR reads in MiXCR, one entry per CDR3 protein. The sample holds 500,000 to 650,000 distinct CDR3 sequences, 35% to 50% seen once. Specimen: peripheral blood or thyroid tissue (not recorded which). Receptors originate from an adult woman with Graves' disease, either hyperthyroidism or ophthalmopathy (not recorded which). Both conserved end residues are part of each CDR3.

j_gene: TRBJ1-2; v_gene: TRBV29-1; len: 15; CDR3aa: CSAVPGQGAGSGYTF
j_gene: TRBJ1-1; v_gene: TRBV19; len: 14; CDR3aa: CASSTGRGLTEAFF
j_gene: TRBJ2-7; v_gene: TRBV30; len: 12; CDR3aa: CASRTGPYEQYF
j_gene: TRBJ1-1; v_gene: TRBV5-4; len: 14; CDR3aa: CASRPAGPNTEAFF
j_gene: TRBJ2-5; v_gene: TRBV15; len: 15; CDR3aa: CATSRDPGRQETQYF
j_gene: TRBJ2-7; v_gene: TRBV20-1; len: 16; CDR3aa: CSALGYSTGNPYEQYF
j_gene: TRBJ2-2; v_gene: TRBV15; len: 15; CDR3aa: CATSPQAGGTGELFF
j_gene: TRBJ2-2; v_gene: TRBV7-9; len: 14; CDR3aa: CASSHRDRNYEQFF
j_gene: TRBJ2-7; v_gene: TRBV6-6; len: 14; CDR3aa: CASRALDSFYEQYF
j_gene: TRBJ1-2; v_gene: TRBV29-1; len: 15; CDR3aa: CSVEEDRAPRYGYTF
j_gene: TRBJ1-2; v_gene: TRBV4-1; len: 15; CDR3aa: CASSQMGQLNYGYTF
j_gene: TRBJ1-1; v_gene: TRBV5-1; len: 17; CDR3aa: CASSLGVGGTGPTEAFF
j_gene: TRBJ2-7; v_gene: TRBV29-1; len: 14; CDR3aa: CSVESANQNYEQYF
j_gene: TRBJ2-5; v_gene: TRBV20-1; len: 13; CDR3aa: CSARTVRQETQYF
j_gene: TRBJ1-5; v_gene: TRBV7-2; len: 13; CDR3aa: CASSSMGNQPQHF
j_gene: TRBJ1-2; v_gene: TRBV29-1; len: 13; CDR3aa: CSASSFRVSGYTF
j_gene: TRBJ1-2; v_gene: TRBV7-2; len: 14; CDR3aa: CASSLATVSYGYTF
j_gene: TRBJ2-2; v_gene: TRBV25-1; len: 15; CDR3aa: CASSEWGHKIGELFF
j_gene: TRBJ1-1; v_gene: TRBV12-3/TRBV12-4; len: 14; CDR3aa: CASSSGTRNTEAFF
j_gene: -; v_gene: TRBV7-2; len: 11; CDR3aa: CASSSDHEQFF
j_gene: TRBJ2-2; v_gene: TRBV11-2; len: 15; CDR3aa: CASTLRGANTGELFF
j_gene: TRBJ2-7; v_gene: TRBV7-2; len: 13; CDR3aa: CASSISIREEQYF
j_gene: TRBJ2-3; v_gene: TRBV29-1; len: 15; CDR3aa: CSVERLAGGGDTQYF
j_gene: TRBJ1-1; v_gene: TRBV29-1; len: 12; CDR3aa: CSVEGTNTEAFF
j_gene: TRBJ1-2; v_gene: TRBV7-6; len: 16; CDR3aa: CASSHLLAGGRYGYTF
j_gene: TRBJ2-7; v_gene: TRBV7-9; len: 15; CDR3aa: CASSLVRFGTYEQYF
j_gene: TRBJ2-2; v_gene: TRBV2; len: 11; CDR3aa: CASNPTGELFF
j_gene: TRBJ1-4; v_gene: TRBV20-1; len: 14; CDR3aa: CSAPDRGAWGKLFF
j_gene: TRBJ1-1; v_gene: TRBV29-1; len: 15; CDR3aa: CSVGSRGPLKTEAFF
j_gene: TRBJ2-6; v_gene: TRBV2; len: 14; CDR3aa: CASSEWDRGLSEAF
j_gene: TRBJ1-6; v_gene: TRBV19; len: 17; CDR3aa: CASSTTTGGPINSPLHF
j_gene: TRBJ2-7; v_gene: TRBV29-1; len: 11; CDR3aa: CSVVISYEQYF
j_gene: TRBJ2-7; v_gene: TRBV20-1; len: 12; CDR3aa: CSAKDGAYEQYF
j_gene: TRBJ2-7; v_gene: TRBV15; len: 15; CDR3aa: CATSRERQGSYERYF
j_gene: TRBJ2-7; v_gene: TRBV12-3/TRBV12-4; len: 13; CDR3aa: CASSGRRGYEQYF
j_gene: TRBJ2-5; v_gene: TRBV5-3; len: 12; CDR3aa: CARRPGAETQYF
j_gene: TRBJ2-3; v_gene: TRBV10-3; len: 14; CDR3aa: CAIRSGTLTDTQYF
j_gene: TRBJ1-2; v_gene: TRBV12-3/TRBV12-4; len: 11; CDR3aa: CASSPIYGYTF
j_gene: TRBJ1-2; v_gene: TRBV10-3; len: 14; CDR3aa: CAISGRQGNYGYTF
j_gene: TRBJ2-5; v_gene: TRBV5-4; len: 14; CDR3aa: CASSIQGARETQYF
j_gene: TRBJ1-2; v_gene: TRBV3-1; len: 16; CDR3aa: CASSQAYHRGVYGYTF
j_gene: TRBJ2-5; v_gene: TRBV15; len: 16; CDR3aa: CATSRTSGLAEETQYF
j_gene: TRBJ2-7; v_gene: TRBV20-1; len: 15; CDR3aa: CSARGGVGPPYEQYF
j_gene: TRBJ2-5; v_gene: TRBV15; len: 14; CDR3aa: CATSRLTGTETQYF
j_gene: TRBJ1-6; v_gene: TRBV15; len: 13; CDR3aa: CATSRNRGSPLHF
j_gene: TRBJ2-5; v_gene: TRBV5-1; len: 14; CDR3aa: CASGKLDLSETQYF
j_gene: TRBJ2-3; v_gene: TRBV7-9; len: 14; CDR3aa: CASRFDTFTDTQYF